Below are 10 T cell receptor beta chains sequenced from a single sample in a study of blood T cells in healthy people across ages. The use of a sample-barcoded 5' primer and a J-beta primer mix characterized a second PCR of roughly 6 to 11 cycles. TCRdb used MiXCR to reprocess the 5' RACE reads, holding one entry per CDR3 protein. Counted here are some 750,000 distinct CDR3 sequences, roughly 20% occurring once; the ten biggest clones make up about 22%. The specimen was blood. The source of these receptors is a man aged 70 or older in good health.

This clonotype was observed a handful of times. The J gene is TRBJ2-2, the V gene TRBV5-1; a possible D gene is TRBD1 (5 bases). CDR3 length: 12 amino acids. V shed 5 bases and J shed 6 bases, with 8 bases lying between them. Germline values: CDR1 SGHRS, CDR2 YFSETQ. The CDR3 is CASRQGAGELFF. The CDR3 coding sequence is TGCGCCAGCAGGCAGGGCGCCGGGGAGCTGTTTTTT.

The table lists this clonotype with a few counts. The chain couples TRBV9 to TRBJ2-3; D is uncertain. This CDR3 comprises 12 residues. Trimming removed 7 bases from V and 1 base from J, with 7 bases in between. Germline V gene sequence: CDR1 SGDLS, CDR2 YYNGEE. CDR3 amino acids: CASQARTDTQYF. The CDR3 nucleotides are TGTGCCAGCCAAGCTCGCACAGATACGCAGTATTTT. Combining the CDR3 with reference TRBV9 and TRBJ2-3 gives the whole variable domain DSGVTQTPKHLITATGQRVTLRCSPRSGDLSVYWYQQSLDQGLQFLIQYYNGEERAKGNILERFSAQQFPDLHSELNLSSLELGDSALYFCASQARTDTQYFGPGTRLTVL.

This clonotype was observed once. The V call is TRBV13, the J call TRBJ2-5; D not resolved. Germline CDR1 and CDR2: PRHDT and FYEKMQ (reference sequence). Trimming cost V 8 bases and J 4 bases, with 8 bases left between them. The CDR3 sequence is 11 residues long. DNA of the CDR3: TGTGCCAGCGGGGTATTAGAGACCCAGTACTTC. Encoded protein: CASGVLETQYF.

This clonotype was seen only a few times. The genes are TRBV7-9 and TRBJ1-2; D is undetermined. Germline CDR1 and CDR2: SEHNR and FQNEAQ (reference sequence). This CDR3 has 14 residues. Trimming stripped 5 bases from V and 2 bases from J, with 12 bases between. The DNA of the CDR3 is TGTGCCAGCAGCCCTTGGAATGAGAACTATGGCTACACCTTC. Encoded protein: CASSPWNENYGYTF.

The genes are TRBV6-6 and TRBJ1-5; 7 bases are shared with TRBD1. After removal of 10 bases from V and 6 bases from J, the junction contained 12 bases not matched to a gene. Germline CDR1 MNHNY, CDR2 SVGAGI (reference sequence). CDR3 length equals 14 residues. CDR3 sequence: CATRGQEGRQPQHF. CDR3 DNA: TGTGCCACCAGAGGACAGGAAGGTCGTCAGCCCCAGCATTTT.

The chain couples TRBV28 to TRBJ2-3; 12 nucleotides line up with TRBD2. This CDR3 has 16 residues. Looked up from germline, CDR1 is MDHEN and CDR2 is SYDVKM. V shed 2 bases, J shed 7 bases, and the junction held 7 bases outside the gene matches. The CDR3 region has the DNA TGTGCCAGCAGTTTAGGACTAGCGGGGTCTTGGAATACGCAGTATTTT. This gives the protein CASSLGLAGSWNTQYF.

V usage is TRBV30 and J usage is TRBJ2-4; tentative D call: TRBD1 (5 bases). In germline, CDR1 is GTSNPN, CDR2 SVGIG (reference sequence). The CDR3 extends over 11 amino acids. The V gene lost 2 bases and the J gene lost 8 bases, with 7 bases spanning the gap. This chain's CDR3 is CAWSLQDIQYF. CDR3 nucleotides: TGTGCCTGGAGTTTACAGGACATTCAGTACTTC.

V usage is TRBV5-1 and J usage is TRBJ2-7; the match to TRBD2 covers 8 bases. V trimming: 0 bases; J trimming: 5 bases; junction bases outside the gene matches: 7. In germline, CDR1 is SGHRS, CDR2 YFSETQ. The CDR3 totals 15 residues. The CDR3 nucleotides are TGCGCCAGCAGCTTGGAAGGGACTAGTAGCGACGAGCAGTACTTC. It codes for CASSLEGTSSDEQYF.

This rearrangement joins TRBV18 to TRBJ2-3, with D possibly being TRBD1 (8 bases). Germline V gene sequence: CDR1 KGHSH, CDR2 LQKENI. The CDR3 has 14 amino acids. CDR3 DNA: TGTGCGGCACAGAAGGACAGGGAGGGAGATACGCAGTATTTT. Encoded protein: CAAQKDREGDTQYF.

In its sample, this clonotype was seen a few times. This sequence joins TRBV7-2 and TRBJ2-1; 11 bases match TRBD1. This CDR3 is 15 amino acids long. The V gene's germline CDR1 is SGHTA and CDR2 FQGNSA. V was pared by 6 bases and J by 6 bases, with 7 bases of the junction left unmatched. The CDR3 sequence: CASSYRGQGANEQFF. CDR3 in DNA: TGTGCCAGCAGTTACCGCGGACAGGGGGCCAATGAGCAGTTCTTC. Full variable domain (missing parts from reference TRBV7-2 and TRBJ2-1): GAGVSQSPSNKVTEKGKDVELRCDPISGHTALYWYRQSLGQGLEFLIYFQGNSAPDKSGLPSDRFSAERTGGSVSTLTIQRTQQEDSAVYLCASSYRGQGANEQFFGPGTRLTVL.